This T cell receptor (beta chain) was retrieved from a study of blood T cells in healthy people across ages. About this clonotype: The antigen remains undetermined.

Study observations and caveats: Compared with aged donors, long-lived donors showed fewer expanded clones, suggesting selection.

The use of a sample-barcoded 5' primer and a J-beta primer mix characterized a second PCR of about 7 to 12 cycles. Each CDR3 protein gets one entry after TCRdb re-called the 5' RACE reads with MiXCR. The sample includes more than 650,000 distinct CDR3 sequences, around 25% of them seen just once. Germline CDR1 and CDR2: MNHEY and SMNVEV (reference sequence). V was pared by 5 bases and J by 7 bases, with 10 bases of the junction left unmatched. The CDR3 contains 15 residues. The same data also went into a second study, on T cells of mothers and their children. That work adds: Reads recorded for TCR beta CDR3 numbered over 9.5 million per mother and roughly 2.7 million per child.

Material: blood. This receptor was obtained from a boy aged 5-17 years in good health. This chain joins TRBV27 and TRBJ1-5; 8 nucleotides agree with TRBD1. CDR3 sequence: CASSTLDRAGQPQHF. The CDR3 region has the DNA TGTGCCAGCAGTACCCTGGACAGGGCGGGCCAGCCCCAGCATTTT.